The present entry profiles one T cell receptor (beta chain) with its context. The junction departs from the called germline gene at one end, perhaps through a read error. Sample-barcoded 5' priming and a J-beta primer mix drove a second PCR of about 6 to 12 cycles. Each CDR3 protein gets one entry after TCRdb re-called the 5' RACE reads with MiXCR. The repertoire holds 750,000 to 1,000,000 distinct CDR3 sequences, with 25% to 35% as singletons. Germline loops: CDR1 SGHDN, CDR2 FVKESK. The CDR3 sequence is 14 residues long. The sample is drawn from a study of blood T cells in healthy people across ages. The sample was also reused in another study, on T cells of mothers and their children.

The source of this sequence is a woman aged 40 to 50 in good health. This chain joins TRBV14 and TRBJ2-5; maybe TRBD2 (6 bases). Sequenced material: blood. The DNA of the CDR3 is TGTGCCCGCAGCCAGGGACTTACAAGGTTGACCCAGTACTTC. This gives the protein CARSQGLTRLTQYF.